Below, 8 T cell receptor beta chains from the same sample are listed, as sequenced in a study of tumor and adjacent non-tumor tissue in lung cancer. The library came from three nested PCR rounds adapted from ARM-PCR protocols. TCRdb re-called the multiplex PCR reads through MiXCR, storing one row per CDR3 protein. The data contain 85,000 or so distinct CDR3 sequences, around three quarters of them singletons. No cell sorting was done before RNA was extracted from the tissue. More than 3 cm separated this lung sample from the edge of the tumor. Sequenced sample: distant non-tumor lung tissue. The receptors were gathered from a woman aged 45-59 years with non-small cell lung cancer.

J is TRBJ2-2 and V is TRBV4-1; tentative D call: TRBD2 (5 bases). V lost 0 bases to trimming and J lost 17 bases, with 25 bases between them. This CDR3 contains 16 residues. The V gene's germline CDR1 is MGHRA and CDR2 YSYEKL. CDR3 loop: CASSQEGGLVTGEFFF. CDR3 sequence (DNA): TGCGCCAGCAGCCAAGAAGGAGGTCTAGTGACCGGGGAGTTCTTTTTT.

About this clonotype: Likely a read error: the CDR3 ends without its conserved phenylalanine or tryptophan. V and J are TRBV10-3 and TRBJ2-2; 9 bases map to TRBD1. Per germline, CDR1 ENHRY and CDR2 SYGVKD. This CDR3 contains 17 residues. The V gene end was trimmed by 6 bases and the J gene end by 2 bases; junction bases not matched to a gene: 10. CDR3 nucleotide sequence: TGTGCCATCAGCGATTCCGGGACAGGGACAAACACCGGGGAGCTGTTTCTT. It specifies CAISDSGTGTNTGELFL.

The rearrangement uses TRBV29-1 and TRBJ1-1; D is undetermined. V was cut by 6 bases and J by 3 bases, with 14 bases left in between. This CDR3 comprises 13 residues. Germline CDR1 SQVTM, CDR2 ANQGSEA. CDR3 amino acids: CSVAYGEYTEAFF. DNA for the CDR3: TGCAGCGTAGCCTACGGGGAGTACACTGAAGCTTTCTTT.

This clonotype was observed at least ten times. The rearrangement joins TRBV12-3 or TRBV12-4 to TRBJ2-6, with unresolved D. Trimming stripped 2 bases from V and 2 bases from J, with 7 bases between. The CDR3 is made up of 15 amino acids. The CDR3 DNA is TGTGCCAGCAGTTTACGGCAGGCTGGGGCCAACGTCCTGACTTTC. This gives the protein CASSLRQAGANVLTF.

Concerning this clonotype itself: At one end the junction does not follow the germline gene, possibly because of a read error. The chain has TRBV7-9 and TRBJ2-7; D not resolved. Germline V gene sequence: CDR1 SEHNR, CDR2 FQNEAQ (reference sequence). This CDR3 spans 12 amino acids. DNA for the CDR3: TGTGTCAGCTGCTCCGTATCCTACGAGCAGTACTTC. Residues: CVSCSVSYEQYF.

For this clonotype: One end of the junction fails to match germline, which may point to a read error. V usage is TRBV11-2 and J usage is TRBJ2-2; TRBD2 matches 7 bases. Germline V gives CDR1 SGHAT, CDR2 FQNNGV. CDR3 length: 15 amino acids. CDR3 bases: TGTGCCAGCACCGTAGGGAGCGGGAAGGCCGGGGAGCCGGTTTTT. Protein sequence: CASTVGSGKAGEPVF.

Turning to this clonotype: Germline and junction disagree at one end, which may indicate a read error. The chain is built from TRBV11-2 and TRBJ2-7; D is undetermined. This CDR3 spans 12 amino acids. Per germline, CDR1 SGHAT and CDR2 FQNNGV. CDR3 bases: TGTGCCAGCAGCTTAGTGGATTACGAGCAGTATTTC. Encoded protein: CASSLVDYEQYF.

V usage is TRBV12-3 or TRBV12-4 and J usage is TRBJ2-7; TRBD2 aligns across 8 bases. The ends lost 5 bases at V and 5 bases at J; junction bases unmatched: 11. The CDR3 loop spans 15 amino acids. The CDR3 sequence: CASSLDSGGRNEQYF. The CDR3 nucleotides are TGTGCCAGCAGTCTAGACAGCGGGGGAAGGAACGAGCAGTACTTC.